These T cell receptor beta chains were read from a single sample in a study of T cell changes during pregnancy in multiple sclerosis. Only in-frame clones appear in the TCRdb table, and some are missing; sequencing was by immunoSEQ multiplex PCR. This repertoire shows almost 35,000 clones, 85% to 90% found once; its top ten account for roughly 4.5%. Source: CD8+ T cells from peripheral blood mononuclear cells, taken after pregnancy. The receptors shown here come from a female donor with multiple sclerosis, enrolled in a pregnancy study. Both conserved end residues are part of each CDR3. The D gene is left open where the match is weak. Only some rows state a clone size, as once, few, many or a class for expanded clones.

TRBJ2-5	-	TRBD1	TRBV9	TGTGCCAGCAGCGTCGGGACAGGGGCAAGACTCCAAGAGACCCAGTACTTC	CASSVGTGARLQETQYF
TRBJ2-7	-	TRBD1	TRBV11-2	TGTGCCAGCAGCTTAGCCCCCGACAGGGGTTACGAGCAGTACTTC	CASSLAPDRGYEQYF
TRBJ2-1	-	TRBD1	TRBV7-9	TGTGCCAGCAGCCAGGGGGGACAGGGTAGGAATGAGCAGTTCTTC	CASSQGGQGRNEQFF
TRBJ1-2	-	-	TRBV6-4	TGTGCCAGCAGTGCGTCGGAGGGTGTCTATGGCTACACCTTC	CASSASEGVYGYTF
TRBJ1-4	-	TRBD1	TRBV28	TGTGCCAGCAGTCGACCACAGGGGGCGGTTGAAAAACTGTTTTTT	CASSRPQGAVEKLFF
TRBJ2-2	-	TRBD2	TRBV7-3	TGTGCCAGCCCCACCGATTGGTTGGGGGGGGGAAACACCGGGGAGCTGTTTTTT	CASPTDWLGGGNTGELFF
TRBJ2-7	few	-	TRBV4-3	TGCGCCAGCAGCCAAGATTACCCAGGGTGGGACGAGCAGTACTTC	CASSQDYPGWDEQYF
TRBJ2-7	-	TRBD1	TRBV6-1	TGTGCCAGCAGTGAATTTATGGACAGGGGCGTCTACGAGCAGTACTTC	CASSEFMDRGVYEQYF
TRBJ1-1	-	TRBD1	TRBV6-5	TGTGCCACCACAGGGGTCAAAAAGAACACTGAAGCTTTCTTT	CATTGVKKNTEAFF
TRBJ1-6	-	-	TRBV4-2	TGTGCCAGCAGCCCCTGGGCAGGGGAAAATTCACCCCTCCACTTT	CASSPWAGENSPLHF
TRBJ2-3	-	-	TRBV9	TGTGCCAGCAGCGGAGGACAGCCAACTTTGTATTTT	CASSGGQPTLYF
TRBJ1-1	-	-	TRBV5-1	TGCGCCAGCAGCTTGGATTGGGCCTCTAAAAACACTGAAGCTTTCTTT	CASSLDWASKNTEAFF
TRBJ2-7	-	TRBD1	TRBV30	TGTGCCTTCACCGGGACAGGGTTTAACTACGAGCAGTACTTC	CAFTGTGFNYEQYF
TRBJ2-2	-	-	TRBV7-3	TGTGCCAGCAGCCCCGGACACTACACCGGGGAGCTGTTTTTT	CASSPGHYTGELFF
TRBJ1-5	-	TRBD1	TRBV19	TGTGCCAGTAGTATGACAGGGATCAATCAGCCCCAGCATTTT	CASSMTGINQPQHF
TRBJ2-7	-	-	TRBV11-2	TGTGCTACCGGCAGGGAAGAGCAGTACTTC	CATGREEQYF
TRBJ2-7	-	-	TRBV7-2	TGTGCCAGCAGCTTAGGCGGCGGTGAGCAGTACTTC	CASSLGGGEQYF
TRBJ1-1	once	TRBD1	TRBV6-4	TGTGCCAGCAGGAAACAGGGGTTAGGCACTGAAGCTTTCTTT	CASRKQGLGTEAFF
TRBJ1-6	few	TRBD1	TRBV4-1	TGCGCCAGCAGCACAGGGGGTCCTACACCCCTCCACTTT	CASSTGGPTPLHF
TRBJ1-6	few	-	TRBV7-9	TGTGCCAGCAGCATAGGGGACACAATGAATTCACCCCTCCACTTT	CASSIGDTMNSPLHF
TRBJ2-7	-	TRBD2	TRBV7-3	TGTGCCAGCAGCTCCCCCCCGACTAGCGGATTCTACGAGCAGTACTTC	CASSSPPTSGFYEQYF
TRBJ1-2	-	-	TRBV5-6	TGTGCCAGCGGTCCGGACAGCCTCTATGGCTACACCTTC	CASGPDSLYGYTF
TRBJ1-1	once	TRBD1	TRBV4-3	TGCGCCAGCAGCCAGGCTGGACAGGGGGTAGGTGAAGCTTTCTTT	CASSQAGQGVGEAFF
TRBJ2-2	-	TRBD1	TRBV6-5	TGTGCCAGCAGTTGGGGACAGGGGGTCGGTGTGTTGTTTTTT	CASSWGQGVGVLFF
TRBJ1-2	-	TRBD1	TRBV6-5	TGTGCCAGCAGTCTCTCGGGACAGACTAACTATGGCTACACCTTC	CASSLSGQTNYGYTF
TRBJ2-4	-	-	TRBV2	TGTGCCAGCAGTGAGGTAGTACTAGCCAAAAACATTCAGTACTTC	CASSEVVLAKNIQYF
TRBJ1-5	once	TRBD1	TRBV7-6	TGTGCCAGCAGTTCAGGGGGAAATCAGCCCCAGCATTTT	CASSSGGNQPQHF
TRBJ1-5	-	-	TRBV4-1	TGCGCCAGCAGCCAAGGGACGGACAGTCCAAATCAGCCCCAGCATTTT	CASSQGTDSPNQPQHF
TRBJ1-2	-	-	TRBV5-6	TGTGCCAGCAGCTCTGGAGCATTTGGAGTATATGGCTACACCTTC	CASSSGAFGVYGYTF
TRBJ2-1	once	TRBD1	TRBV6-1	TGTGCCGGAGGAGACAGGGGCCATGAGCAGTTCTTC	CAGGDRGHEQFF
TRBJ2-2	-	-	TRBV11-3	TGTGCCAGCAGCCCCCGACAGAACACCGGGGAGCTGTTTTTT	CASSPRQNTGELFF
TRBJ2-7	-	TRBD2	TRBV10-3	TGTGCCATCAGTGAGTCGCCCACTAGCGGGGGTTACGAGCAGTACTTC	CAISESPTSGGYEQYF
TRBJ2-7	-	-	TRBV9	TGTGCCAGCAGCCGTACGGGGGATCCCTATTACTACGAGCAGTACTTC	CASSRTGDPYYYEQYF
TRBJ1-2	-	-	TRBV4-2	TGTGCCAGCAGCCCCCTCACAGGGACCTATGGCTACACCTTC	CASSPLTGTYGYTF
TRBJ2-2	-	-	TRBV7-9	TGTGCCAGCAGCTCCCAGGGTGGGTCGGCGAACACCGGGGAGCTGTTTTTT	CASSSQGGSANTGELFF
TRBJ1-2	-	TRBD1	TRBV7-3	TGTGCCAGCAGCTCGACAGGGTACGATGGCTACACCTTC	CASSSTGYDGYTF
TRBJ2-7	-	TRBD1	TRBV9	TGTGCCAGCAGCGCCGGGCAGGGGGAGTACGAGCAGTACTTC	CASSAGQGEYEQYF
TRBJ2-1	-	-	TRBV9	TGTGCCAGCAGGGACGAAAGGGGCAATGAGCAGTTCTTC	CASRDERGNEQFF
TRBJ1-2	-	-	TRBV28	TGTGCCAGCAGTTTAATTTCGGCAGGGTACTATGGCTACACCTTC	CASSLISAGYYGYTF
TRBJ2-1	-	TRBD2	TRBV7-3	TGTGCCAGCAGCCCCATTAGCGGGGGACTTGAGCAGTTCTTC	CASSPISGGLEQFF
TRBJ2-5	-	-	TRBV7-9	TGTGCCAGCAGCTTATACGGGGATGGAGAGACCCAGTACTTC	CASSLYGDGETQYF
TRBJ2-3	-	TRBD1	TRBV13	TGTGCCAGCAGCTCCCGGACAGGGGCACCGTTAGATACGCAGTATTTT	CASSSRTGAPLDTQYF
TRBJ2-7	-	TRBD1	TRBV6-1	TGTGCCAGCAGCTCCGGGACAGGGGGCTTGTACGAGCAGTACTTC	CASSSGTGGLYEQYF
TRBJ2-5	-	-	TRBV19	TGTGCCAGTAGTGCTACAGGGTCTCGGGAGACCCAGTACTTC	CASSATGSRETQYF
TRBJ1-5	-	-	TRBV4-1	TGCGCCAGCAGCCAAGTAAGCGCACACGGTTATCAGCCCCAGCATTTT	CASSQVSAHGYQPQHF